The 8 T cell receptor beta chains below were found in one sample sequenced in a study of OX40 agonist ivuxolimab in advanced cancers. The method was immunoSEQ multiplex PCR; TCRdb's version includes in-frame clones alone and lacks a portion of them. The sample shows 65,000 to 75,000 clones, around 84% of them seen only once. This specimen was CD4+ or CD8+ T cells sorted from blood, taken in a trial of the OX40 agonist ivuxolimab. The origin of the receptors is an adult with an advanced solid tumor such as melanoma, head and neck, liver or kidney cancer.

CDR3 coding DNA: TGTGCCAGCAGCTTAACCGGTGATAGTAGGGAAGAGACCCAGTACTTC. Translation gives CASSLTGDSREETQYF. The gene calls are TRBV13 and TRBJ2-5; unclear D gene. Trimming took off 2 bases at V and 3 bases at J, with 16 bases between the two ends. CDR3 size: 16 residues. The germline gives CDR1 PRHDT, CDR2 FYEKMQ (reference sequence).

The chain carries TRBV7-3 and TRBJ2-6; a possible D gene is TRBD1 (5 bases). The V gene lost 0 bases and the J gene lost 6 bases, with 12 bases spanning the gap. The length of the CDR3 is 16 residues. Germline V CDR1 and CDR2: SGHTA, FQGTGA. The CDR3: CASSLTLAGSANVLTF. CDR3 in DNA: TGTGCCAGCAGCTTAACTCTGGCAGGGTCGGCCAACGTCCTGACTTTC.

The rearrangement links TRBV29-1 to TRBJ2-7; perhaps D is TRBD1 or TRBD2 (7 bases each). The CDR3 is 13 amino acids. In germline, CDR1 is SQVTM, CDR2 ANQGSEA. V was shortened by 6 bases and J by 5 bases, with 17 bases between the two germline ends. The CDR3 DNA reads TGCAGCGTCCACCAGGGAGGGGGCCACGAGCAGTACTTC. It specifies CSVHQGGGHEQYF.

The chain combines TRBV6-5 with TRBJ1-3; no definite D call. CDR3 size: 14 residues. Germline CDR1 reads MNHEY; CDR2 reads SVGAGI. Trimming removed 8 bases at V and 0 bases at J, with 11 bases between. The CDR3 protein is CASGSDFSGNTIYF. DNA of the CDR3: TGTGCCAGCGGAAGTGACTTCTCTGGAAACACCATATATTTT.

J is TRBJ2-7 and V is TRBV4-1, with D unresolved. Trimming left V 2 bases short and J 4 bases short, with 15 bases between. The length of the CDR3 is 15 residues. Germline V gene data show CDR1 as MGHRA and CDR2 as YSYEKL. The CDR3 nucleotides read TGCGCCAGCAGCCAACTAGAGCGTATAGAATACGAGCAGTACTTC. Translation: CASSQLERIEYEQYF.

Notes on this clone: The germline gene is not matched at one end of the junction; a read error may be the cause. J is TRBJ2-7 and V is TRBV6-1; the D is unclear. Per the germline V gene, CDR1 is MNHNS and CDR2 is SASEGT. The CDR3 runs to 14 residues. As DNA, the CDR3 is TGTGCCAGCAGTGAATCGGACGGGTCCTACGGGCAGTACTTC. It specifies CASSESDGSYGQYF.

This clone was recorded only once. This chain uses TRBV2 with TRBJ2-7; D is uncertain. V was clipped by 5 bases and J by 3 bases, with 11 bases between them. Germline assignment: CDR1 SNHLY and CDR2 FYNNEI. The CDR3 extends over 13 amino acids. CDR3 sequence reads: CASSWAPVYEQYF. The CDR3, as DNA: TGTGCCAGCAGTTGGGCCCCGGTCTACGAGCAGTACTTC.

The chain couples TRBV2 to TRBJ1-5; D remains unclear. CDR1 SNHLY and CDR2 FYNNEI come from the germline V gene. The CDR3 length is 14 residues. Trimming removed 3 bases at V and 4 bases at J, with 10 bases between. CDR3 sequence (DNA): TGTGCCAGCAGTGATATGGTGTCAAATCAGCCCCAGCATTTT. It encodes CASSDMVSNQPQHF.